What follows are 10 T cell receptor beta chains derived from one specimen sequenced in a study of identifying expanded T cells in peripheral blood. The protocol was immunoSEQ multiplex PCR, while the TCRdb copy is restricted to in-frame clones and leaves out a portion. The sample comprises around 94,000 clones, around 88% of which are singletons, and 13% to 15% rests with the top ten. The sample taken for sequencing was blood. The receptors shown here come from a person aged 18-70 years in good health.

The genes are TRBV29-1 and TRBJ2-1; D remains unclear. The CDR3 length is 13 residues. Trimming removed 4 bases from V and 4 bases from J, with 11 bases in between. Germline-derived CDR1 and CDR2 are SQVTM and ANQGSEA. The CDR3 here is CSVGRTLYNEQFF. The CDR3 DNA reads TGCAGCGTTGGTCGAACCTTATACAATGAGCAGTTCTTC.

For the CDR3, the DNA is TGCGCCAGCAGCCTTCGGACAGGGGGCTCTCTTTATGGCTACACCTTC. Translation gives CASSLRTGGSLYGYTF. The chain recombines TRBV5-1 with TRBJ1-2, with 11 bases fitting TRBD1. CDR3 size: 16 residues. CDR1 and CDR2 (germline): SGHRS, YFSETQ. Germline trimming cut 4 bases from V and 5 bases from J; bases unmatched to any gene: 10.

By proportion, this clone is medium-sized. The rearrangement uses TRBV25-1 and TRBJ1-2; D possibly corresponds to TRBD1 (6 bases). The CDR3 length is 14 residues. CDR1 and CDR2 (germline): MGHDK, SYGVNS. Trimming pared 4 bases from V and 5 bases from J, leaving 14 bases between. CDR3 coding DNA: TGTGCCAGCAGTGCCGACAGGTTCTCATATGGCTACACCTTC. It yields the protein CASSADRFSYGYTF.

CDR3 nucleotide sequence: TGTGCCAGCAGCTTAGCGGTCGAGACCCAGTACTTC. Encoded protein: CASSLAVETQYF. The V gene is TRBV7-2, the J gene TRBJ2-5; no reliable D call. CDR1 SGHTA and CDR2 FQGNSA come from the germline V gene. V dropped 0 bases and J dropped 5 bases, with 4 bases sitting between them. The CDR3 has 12 residues.

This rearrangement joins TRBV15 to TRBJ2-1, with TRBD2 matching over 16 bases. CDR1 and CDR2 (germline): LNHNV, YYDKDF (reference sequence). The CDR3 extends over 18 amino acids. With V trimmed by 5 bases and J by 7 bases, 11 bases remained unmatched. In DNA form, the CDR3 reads TGTGCCACCAGCCTTTGGGGACTAGCGGGAGGGCTTCGGAATGAGCAGTTCTTC. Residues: CATSLWGLAGGLRNEQFF.

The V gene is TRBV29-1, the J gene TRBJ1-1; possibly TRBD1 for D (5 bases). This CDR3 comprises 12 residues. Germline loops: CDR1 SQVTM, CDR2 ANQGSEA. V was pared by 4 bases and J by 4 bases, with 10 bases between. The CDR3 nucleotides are TGCAGCGTTGTAGGGGATGGCACTGAAGCTTTCTTT. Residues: CSVVGDGTEAFF.

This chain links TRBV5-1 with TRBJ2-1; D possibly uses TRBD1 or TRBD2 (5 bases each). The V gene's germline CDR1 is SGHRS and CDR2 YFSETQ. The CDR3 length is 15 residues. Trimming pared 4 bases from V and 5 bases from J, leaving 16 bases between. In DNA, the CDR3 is TGCGCCAGCAGCCGGGCTGGGGGTGAGGACAATGAGCAGTTCTTC. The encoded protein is CASSRAGGEDNEQFF.

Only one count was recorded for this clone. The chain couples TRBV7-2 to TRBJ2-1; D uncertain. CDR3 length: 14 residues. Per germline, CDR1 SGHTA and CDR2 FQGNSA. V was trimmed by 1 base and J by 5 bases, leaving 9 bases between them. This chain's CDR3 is CASSLGGYHNEQFF. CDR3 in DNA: TGTGCCAGCAGCTTAGGAGGTTATCACAATGAGCAGTTCTTC. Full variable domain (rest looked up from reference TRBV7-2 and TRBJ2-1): GAGVSQSPSNKVTEKGKDVELRCDPISGHTALYWYRQSLGQGLEFLIYFQGNSAPDKSGLPSDRFSAERTGGSVSTLTIQRTQQEDSAVYLCASSLGGYHNEQFFGPGTRLTVL.

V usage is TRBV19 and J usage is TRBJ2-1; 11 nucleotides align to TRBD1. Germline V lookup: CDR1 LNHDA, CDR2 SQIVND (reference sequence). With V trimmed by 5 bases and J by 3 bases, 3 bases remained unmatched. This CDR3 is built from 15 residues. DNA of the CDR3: TGTGCCAGTAGTGCCGGGACAGGGGGCTACAATGAGCAGTTCTTC. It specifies CASSAGTGGYNEQFF.

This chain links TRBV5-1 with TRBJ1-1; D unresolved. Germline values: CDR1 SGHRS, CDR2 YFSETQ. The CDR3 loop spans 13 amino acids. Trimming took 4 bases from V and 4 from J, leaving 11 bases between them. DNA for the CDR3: TGCGCCAGCAGCCCCCTGGGAAGCACTGAAGCTTTCTTT. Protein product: CASSPLGSTEAFF.